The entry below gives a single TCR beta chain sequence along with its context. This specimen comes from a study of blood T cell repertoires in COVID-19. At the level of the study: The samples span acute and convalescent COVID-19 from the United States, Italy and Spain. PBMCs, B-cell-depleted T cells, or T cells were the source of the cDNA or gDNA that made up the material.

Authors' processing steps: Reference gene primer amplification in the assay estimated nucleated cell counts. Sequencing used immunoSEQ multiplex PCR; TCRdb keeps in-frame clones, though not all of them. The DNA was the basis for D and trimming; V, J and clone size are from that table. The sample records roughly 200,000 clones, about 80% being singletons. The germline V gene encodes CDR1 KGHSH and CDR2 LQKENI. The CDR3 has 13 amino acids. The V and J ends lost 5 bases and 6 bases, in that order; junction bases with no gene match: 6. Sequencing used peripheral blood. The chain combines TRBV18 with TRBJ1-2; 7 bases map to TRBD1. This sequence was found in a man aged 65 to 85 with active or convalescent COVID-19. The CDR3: CASSKEGADGYTF. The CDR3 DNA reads TGTGCCAGCTCAAAAGAGGGGGCGGATGGCTACACCTTC.